This T cell receptor beta chain comes out of a study of cytomegalovirus exposure and HLA in healthy donors. PCR employed 60 Vbeta and 13 Jbeta primers. The protocol was immunoSEQ multiplex PCR, while the TCRdb copy is restricted to in-frame clones and leaves out a portion. The table has 150,000 to 200,000 clones, roughly 70% seen once. There are a few counts of this clone. Its antigen is undetermined. CDR1 LGHNA and CDR2 YSLEER come from the germline V gene. This CDR3 comprises 14 residues. Losses at the gene ends were 0 bases for V and 4 bases for J; bases not matched to a gene: 2. The study's findings and limits: By HLA locus, TCR association rates varied in a later analysis, with DRB1 showing the most and HLA-C the fewest. Indistinguishable V segments, including TRBV6-2 and TRBV6-3, were excluded. A list of around 160 TCR beta chains associated with cytomegalovirus was given. A highly shared variant cluster was judged a likely technical artifact.

The sequence was obtained from a man aged 35 to 55 in good health and CMV-seropositive. V and J are TRBV4-3 and TRBJ1-1; TRBD1 agrees at 7 bases. Material for sequencing was PBMCs. Here the CDR3 DNA reads TGCGCCAGCAGCCAAGACGCAGGGGGCACTGAAGCTTTCTTT. Amino acids: CASSQDAGGTEAFF.